This TCR beta chain was recovered during a study of long-term antiretroviral therapy in people with HIV. The study's findings and limits: Compared with controls, HIV repertoires showed narrower CDR3 length ranges. Pre-ART expanded clones dominated the repertoire at every time point. Specimens of blood were obtained during about 2004 to 2018, possibly under older ART regimens.

In the case of this clone: Its specificity is unknown.

It was version v3.0 of the immunoSEQ assay that was run at survey level. The data were produced by immunoSEQ multiplex PCR, yet TCRdb's version contains in-frame clones alone and is incomplete. This sample has 20,000 to 25,000 clones, with 85% found just once. There was at least one pre-ART PBMC sample for each donor, plus at least two post-ART PBMC samples. This CDR3 contains 14 residues. The ends lost 5 bases at V and 7 bases at J; junction bases unmatched: 8. Per the germline V gene, CDR1 is MNHNS and CDR2 is SASEGT. The origin of this receptor is a man in his late teens or twenties with HIV. The rearrangement joins TRBV6-1 to TRBJ2-3; 8 positions match TRBD1. Sequences were derived from unsorted PBMCs, sampled 4 years after starting antiretroviral therapy. CDR3 DNA sequence: TGTGCCAGCAGTAACGGGACAGGTGCTAATACGCAGTATTTT. Amino acids: CASSNGTGANTQYF.